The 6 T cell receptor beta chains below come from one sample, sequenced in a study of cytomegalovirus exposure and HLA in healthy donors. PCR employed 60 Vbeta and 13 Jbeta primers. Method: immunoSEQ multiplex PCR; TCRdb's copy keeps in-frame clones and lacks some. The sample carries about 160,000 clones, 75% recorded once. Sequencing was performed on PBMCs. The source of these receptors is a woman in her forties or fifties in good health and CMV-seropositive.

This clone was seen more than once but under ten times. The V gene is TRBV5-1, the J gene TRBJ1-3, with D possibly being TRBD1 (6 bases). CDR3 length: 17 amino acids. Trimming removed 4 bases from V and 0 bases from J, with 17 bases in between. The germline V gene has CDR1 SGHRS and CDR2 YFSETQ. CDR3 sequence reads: CASSTIPQGLSGNTIYF. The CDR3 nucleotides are TGCGCCAGCAGCACAATTCCCCAGGGGCTCTCTGGAAACACCATATATTTT.

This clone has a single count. The CDR3 nucleotides read TGTGCCATCGGGACTAGCGGGTCCCAAGAGACCCAGTACTTC. It specifies CAIGTSGSQETQYF. The chain joins TRBV10-3 to TRBJ2-5; 12 nucleotides line up with TRBD2. The CDR3 covers 14 residues. The germline V gene encodes CDR1 ENHRY and CDR2 SYGVKD. The V segment lost 8 bases and the J segment 1 base; nucleotides outside the gene matches: 2.

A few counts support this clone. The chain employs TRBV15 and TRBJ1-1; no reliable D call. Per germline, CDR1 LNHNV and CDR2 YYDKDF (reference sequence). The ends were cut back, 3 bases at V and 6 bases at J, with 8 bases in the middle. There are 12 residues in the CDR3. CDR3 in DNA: TGTGCCACCAGCAGGGGCCAGGCTGAAGCTTTCTTT. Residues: CATSRGQAEAFF.

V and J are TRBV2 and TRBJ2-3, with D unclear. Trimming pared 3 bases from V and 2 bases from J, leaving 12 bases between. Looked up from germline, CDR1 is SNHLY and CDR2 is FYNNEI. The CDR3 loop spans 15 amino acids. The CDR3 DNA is TGTGCCAGCAGTGAGGGCCCTCGAAACACAGATACGCAGTATTTT. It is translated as CASSEGPRNTDTQYF.

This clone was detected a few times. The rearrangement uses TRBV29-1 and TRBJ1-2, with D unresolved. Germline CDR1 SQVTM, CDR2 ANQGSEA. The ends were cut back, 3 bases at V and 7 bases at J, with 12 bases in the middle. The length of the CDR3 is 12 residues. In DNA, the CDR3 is TGCAGCGTTGAGGAGGGTATGGGTGGCTACACCTTC. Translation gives CSVEEGMGGYTF.

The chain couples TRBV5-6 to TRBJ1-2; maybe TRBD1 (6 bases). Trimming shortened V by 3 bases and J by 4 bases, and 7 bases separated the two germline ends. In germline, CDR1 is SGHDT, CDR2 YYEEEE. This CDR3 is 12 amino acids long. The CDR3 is CASSSTGYGYTF. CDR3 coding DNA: TGTGCCAGCAGCTCGACAGGCTATGGCTACACCTTC.